This T cell receptor beta chain was sequenced for a study of patients and donors after allogeneic stem cell transplantation. TCRdb reanalysed the RT-PCR reads using MiXCR and keeps one entry per CDR3 protein. The table has approximately 60,000 distinct CDR3 sequences, approximately 12% seen once. At least ten counts were recorded for this clonotype. There are 15 residues in the CDR3. In germline, CDR1 is KGHSH, CDR2 LQKENI. Trimming took 0 bases from V and 2 from J; bases not matched to a gene: 3. The TCR originated in a human donor who was either an allogeneic HSCT recipient or a stem cell or donor lymphocyte infusion donor (not recorded which). It is not recorded whose cells these are; they may come from a transplant donor. V gene TRBV18 combines with J gene TRBJ1-1; 7 nucleotides line up with TRBD1. Sample: blood, either unsorted or a sorted T cell fraction (not recorded which). The CDR3 DNA sequence: TGTGCCAGCTCACCACCCTCAGGGGGTAACACTGAAGCTTTCTTT. Amino acids: CASSPPSGGNTEAFF.